Following are 24 T cell receptor beta chains from one sample sequenced in a study of blood T cell repertoires in COVID-19. Clones were sequenced by immunoSEQ multiplex PCR, and TCRdb holds only the in-frame ones, with some missing. The data hold 150,000 to 200,000 clones, with approximately 80% observed a single time. Sequenced input: PBMCs or T cells enriched from blood (not recorded which). These receptor sequences come from a man aged 50 or older who had recovered from COVID-19.

The chain uses TRBV5-6 and TRBJ2-1; 11 nucleotides line up with TRBD2. Germline CDR1 SGHDT, CDR2 YYEEEE. After removal of 6 bases from V and 4 bases from J, the junction contained 6 bases not matched to a gene. The CDR3 extends over 15 amino acids. CDR3 in DNA: TGTGCCAGCAAGATAGCGGGGGGGCCTTACAATGAGCAGTTCTTC. Translating it yields CASKIAGGPYNEQFF.

The chain couples TRBV4-3 to TRBJ1-2, with 7 bases matching TRBD1. Germline V gene sequence: CDR1 LGHNA, CDR2 YSLEER. There are 16 residues in the CDR3. Trimming at V came to 0 bases and at J to 4 bases, leaving 8 bases not matched to a gene. The CDR3 loop is CASSQDRDRSFYGYTF. DNA of the CDR3: TGCGCCAGCAGCCAAGACCGGGACAGATCATTCTATGGCTACACCTTC.

As for this clone: Other DNA sequences in the same sample also yield this CDR3. The chain links TRBV29-1 to TRBJ1-3; weak D call: TRBD1 (6 bases). Germline CDR1 and CDR2: SQVTM and ANQGSEA. Trimming shortened V by 5 bases and J by 6 bases, and 20 bases separated the two germline ends. The CDR3 sequence is 15 residues long. CDR3 sequence (DNA): TGCAGCGTTATCCTTCGGGACACGTTGTCAAACACCATATATTTT. Its translation is CSVILRDTLSNTIYF. Together with reference TRBV29-1 and TRBJ1-3, the CDR3 gives the full variable domain: SAVISQKPSRDICQRGTSLTIQCQVDSQVTMMFWYRQQPGQSLTLIATANQGSEATYESGFVIDKFPISRPNLTFSTLTVSNMSPEDSSIYLCSVILRDTLSNTIYFGEGSWLTVV.

The chain joins TRBV10-1 to TRBJ2-1, with D possibly being TRBD1 (6 bases). Germline V gives CDR1 WNHNN, CDR2 SYGVQD (reference sequence). The CDR3 sequence is 14 residues long. The V end lost 3 bases, the J end lost 11 bases, and 17 bases lay between the germline ends. CDR3 DNA: TGCGCCAGCAGTGACTCACGTCCTGACAGGCAGCAGTTCTTC. The encoded protein is CASSDSRPDRQQFF.

This chain connects TRBV7-9 to TRBJ1-3; possibly TRBD1 for D (5 bases). The CDR3 runs to 14 residues. V lost 5 bases, J lost 0 bases, and 8 bases lay in between. Germline CDR1 SEHNR, CDR2 FQNEAQ (reference sequence). The CDR3 loop reads CASSQGSSGNTIYF. The CDR3 DNA follows: TGTGCCAGCAGCCAGGGTTCCTCTGGAAACACCATATATTTT.

The genes are TRBV7-2 and TRBJ1-1, with TRBD1 as a possible D gene (6 bases). Germline loops: CDR1 SGHTA, CDR2 FQGNSA. The germline V and J ends were trimmed by 0 bases and 5 bases, with 13 bases remaining between them. CDR3 length: 15 residues. DNA for the CDR3: TGTGCCAGCAGCTTAGCACCGGGGGGGCGGACTGAAGCTTTCTTT. The encoded protein is CASSLAPGGRTEAFF.

This clone has more than one count but fewer than ten. The J gene is TRBJ1-1, the V gene TRBV20-1; 8 nucleotides align to TRBD1. The CDR3 spans 13 residues. The V segment lost 3 bases and the J segment 1 base; nucleotides outside the gene matches: 1. CDR1 DFQATT and CDR2 SNEGSKA come from the germline V gene (reference sequence). The CDR3: CSASDRGNTEAFF. CDR3 in DNA: TGCAGTGCTAGTGACAGGGGGAACACTGAAGCTTTCTTT.

The sample holds a few counts of this clone. The chain carries TRBV6-5 and TRBJ1-1; D is unresolved. V was pared by 5 bases and J by 1 base, with 11 bases between. The germline V gene encodes CDR1 MNHEY and CDR2 SVGAGI. The CDR3 runs to 14 residues. The CDR3 reads CASSPSGGNTEAFF. CDR3 sequence (DNA): TGTGCCAGCAGTCCCAGTGGTGGGAACACTGAAGCTTTCTTT.

V gene TRBV7-9 combines with J gene TRBJ2-7, with 11 bases aligning to TRBD1. J gave up 5 bases and V 4 bases, and 1 base lay outside the gene matches. Per the germline V gene, CDR1 is SEHNR and CDR2 is FQNEAQ (reference sequence). The CDR3 has 13 amino acids. The DNA of the CDR3 is TGTGCCAGCAGCTGGACAGGGGGCGACGAGCAGTACTTC. The encoded protein is CASSWTGGDEQYF.

V gene TRBV15 combines with J gene TRBJ2-1; 7 bases align to TRBD2. CDR3 size: 15 residues. The V and J ends lost 4 bases and 1 base, in that order; junction bases with no gene match: 4. Germline V gene data show CDR1 as LNHNV and CDR2 as YYDKDF (reference sequence). CDR3 nucleotides: TGTGCCACCAGCAAGGCTAGCGGATCCTACAATGAGCAGTTCTTC. Its protein is CATSKASGSYNEQFF.

V is TRBV24-1 and J is TRBJ1-1, with D tentatively TRBD1 (5 bases). Trimming left V 4 bases short and J 1 base short, with 9 bases between. Per germline, CDR1 KGHDR and CDR2 SFDVKD. The CDR3 loop spans 14 amino acids. The chain's CDR3 is CATSDRGQNTEAFF. The DNA for the CDR3 is TGTGCCACCAGTGACCGTGGACAGAACACTGAAGCTTTCTTT.

The chain carries TRBV18 and TRBJ2-1; 10 bases match TRBD1. CDR1 KGHSH and CDR2 LQKENI come from the germline V gene. The ends lost 4 bases at V and 7 bases at J; junction bases unmatched: 13. CDR3 length equals 17 residues. This chain's CDR3 is CASSLRTGGVAYNEQFF. Written as DNA, the CDR3 is TGTGCCAGCTCACTCAGGACAGGGGGTGTCGCGTATAATGAGCAGTTCTTC.

V usage is TRBV29-1 and J usage is TRBJ1-2, with D possibly matching TRBD1 (5 bases). This CDR3 is built from 11 residues. Trimming shortened V by 7 bases and J by 6 bases, and 12 bases separated the two germline ends. Germline-derived CDR1 and CDR2 are SQVTM and ANQGSEA. In DNA form, the CDR3 reads TGCAGCGCCGGGGGGGGAAATGGCTACACCTTC. Translating it yields CSAGGGNGYTF.

This chain connects TRBV4-1 to TRBJ1-1, with a tentative D call TRBD1 (5 bases). CDR3 length: 13 amino acids. Per germline, CDR1 MGHRA and CDR2 YSYEKL. V lost 3 bases and J lost 11, with 16 bases in between. The CDR3, as DNA: TGCGCCAGCAGCCAGGGGACTCGGGCTGGGGCTTTCTTT. Translation: CASSQGTRAGAFF.

In its sample, this clone was seen once. V gene TRBV7-3 combines with J gene TRBJ2-4; D is uncertain. The CDR3 sequence is 15 residues long. V lost 1 base, J lost 3 bases, and 10 bases lay in between. CDR1 and CDR2 from the germline V gene are SGHTA and FQGTGA. The CDR3 region is CASSLNSLGKNIQYF. The CDR3 DNA sequence: TGTGCCAGCAGCTTAAACAGCTTGGGCAAAAACATTCAGTACTTC.

This clone was seen a handful of times. The rearrangement joins TRBV19 to TRBJ2-4; D remains ambiguous. CDR1 and CDR2 (germline): LNHDA, SQIVND (reference sequence). The length of the CDR3 is 14 residues. Trimming cost V 1 base and J 6 bases, with 10 bases left between them. CDR3 in amino acids: CASSIGGHGNIQYF. DNA of the CDR3: TGTGCCAGTAGTATAGGTGGGCACGGAAACATTCAGTACTTC.

The rearrangement uses TRBV28 and TRBJ1-1; D might be TRBD1 (5 bases). V gave up 3 bases and J gave up 4 bases, with 15 bases separating them. Germline CDR1 and CDR2: MDHEN and SYDVKM. The CDR3 sequence is 15 residues long. The DNA for the CDR3 is TGTGCCAGCAGTTTGGAGCGGGGGGTGGGCACTGAAGCTTTCTTT. This encodes CASSLERGVGTEAFF.

For this clone: Different DNA sequences within this sample yield the same CDR3. The chain recombines TRBV6-5 with TRBJ1-5; no clear D gene. This CDR3 has 13 amino acids. From germline, CDR1 is MNHEY and CDR2 SVGAGI. V dropped 0 bases and J dropped 7 bases, with 7 bases sitting between them. CDR3 DNA sequence: TGTGCCAGCAGTTACTCGGCGGGACAGCCCCAGCATTTT. Its protein product is CASSYSAGQPQHF.

The chain is built from TRBV6-2 or TRBV6-3 and TRBJ1-5; D is undetermined. V was clipped by 4 bases and J by 0 bases, with 4 bases between them. CDR3 length: 13 residues. CDR1 MNHEY and CDR2 SVGEGT come from the germline V gene. Here the CDR3 DNA reads TGTGCCAGCAGTTTTTATAGCAATCAGCCCCAGCATTTT. Residues: CASSFYSNQPQHF.

This chain uses TRBV5-6 with TRBJ2-7; 7 nucleotides align to TRBD2. Germline CDR1 is SGHDT and CDR2 is YYEEEE. The CDR3 length is 14 residues. Trimming cost V 3 bases and J 5 bases; bases outside gene matches: 8. The CDR3 sequence: CASSWMGGSDEQYF. The CDR3 DNA sequence: TGTGCCAGCAGCTGGATGGGAGGGTCGGACGAGCAGTACTTC.

V gene TRBV30 combines with J gene TRBJ1-1; no clear D gene. With 4 bases removed from V and 8 bases from J, the gap between germline ends came to 11 bases. In germline, CDR1 is GTSNPN, CDR2 SVGIG (reference sequence). This CDR3 region has 11 residues. The CDR3 protein is CAWNREVEAFF. The CDR3 region has the DNA TGTGCCTGGAATCGAGAGGTCGAAGCTTTCTTT.

V is TRBV7-2 and J is TRBJ1-6, with D possibly being TRBD1 (6 bases). Trimming removed 5 bases at V and 4 bases at J, with 12 bases between. Germline CDR1 SGHTA, CDR2 FQGNSA. This CDR3 comprises 15 residues. The CDR3 DNA reads as TGTGCCAGCAGCCACGACAGGTCTTATAATTCACCCCTCCACTTT. Protein sequence: CASSHDRSYNSPLHF.

The chain carries TRBV30 and TRBJ1-6; 8 bases line up with TRBD1. With V trimmed by 4 bases and J by 7 bases, 6 bases remained unmatched. This CDR3 has 14 amino acids. CDR1 and CDR2 from the germline V gene are GTSNPN and SVGIG (reference sequence). This CDR3 is CAWTDRGSNSPLHF. The CDR3 DNA reads TGTGCCTGGACCGACAGGGGATCGAATTCACCCCTCCACTTT.

This chain uses TRBV7-2 with TRBJ2-1; 9 nucleotides align to TRBD2. CDR3 length: 16 residues. Germline values: CDR1 SGHTA, CDR2 FQGNSA. V trimming: 0 bases; J trimming: 3 bases; junction bases outside the gene matches: 3. The CDR3 loop reads CASSLASGGNYNEQFF. The CDR3, as DNA: TGTGCCAGCAGCTTAGCCAGCGGGGGGAACTACAATGAGCAGTTCTTC.